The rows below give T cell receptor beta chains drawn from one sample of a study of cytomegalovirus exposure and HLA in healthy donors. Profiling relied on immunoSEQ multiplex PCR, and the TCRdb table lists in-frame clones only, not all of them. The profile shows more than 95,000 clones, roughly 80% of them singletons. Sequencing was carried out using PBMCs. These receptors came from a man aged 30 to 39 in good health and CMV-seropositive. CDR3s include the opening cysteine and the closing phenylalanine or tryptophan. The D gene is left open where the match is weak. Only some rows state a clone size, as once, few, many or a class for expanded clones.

TGTGCCAGCAGCTTAGGTTGGACATCTGACATTCAGTACTTC CASSLGWTSDIQYF TRBV7-8 - - TRBJ2-4
TGTGCCATCAGTGCCAAGGAGGGCTCTTGGGGAAATTCACCCCTCCACTTT CAISAKEGSWGNSPLHF TRBV10-3 - - TRBJ1-6
TGTGCCAGTACCGTGGACAGGGCACACACCGGGGAGCTGTTTTTT CASTVDRAHTGELFF TRBV19 TRBD1 - TRBJ2-2
TGTGCCAGCGGAGGGGGGCTAGCGGGGGGGGCAGATACGCAGTATTTT CASGGGLAGGADTQYF TRBV27 TRBD2 - TRBJ2-3
TGTGCCACCAGCAGACGCCAGACTCCCCTCGAGCAGTACTTC CATSRRQTPLEQYF TRBV15 - - TRBJ2-7
TGTGCCACCCACCGAGGCGGATCCTACGAGCAGTACTTC CATHRGGSYEQYF TRBV28 - - TRBJ2-7
TGTGCCAGCAGTTACTCTACAGGGTCCGGCTACACCTTC CASSYSTGSGYTF TRBV6-6 - - TRBJ1-2
TGTGCCAGCAGCGCTGACAGGGCATATAATTCACCCCTCCACTTT CASSADRAYNSPLHF TRBV2 TRBD1 - TRBJ1-6
TGCGCCAGCAGCATAGGACAGAATAGCAATCAGCCCCAGCATTTT CASSIGQNSNQPQHF TRBV5-1 - - TRBJ1-5
TGTGCCAGCAGTGGAACAGGGCTTGCCACTGAAGCTTTCTTT CASSGTGLATEAFF TRBV6-4 - - TRBJ1-1
TGTGCCAGCTCACCAATGGGGGGGAGGACAGATACGCAGTATTTT CASSPMGGRTDTQYF TRBV18 TRBD2 - TRBJ2-3
TGTGCCAGTAGTATCGGGGTCCGGATGAACACTGAAGCTTTCTTT CASSIGVRMNTEAFF TRBV19 - few TRBJ1-1
TGTGCCAGCAGCTTAGGCCAGGGGTATAATTCACCCCTCCACTTT CASSLGQGYNSPLHF TRBV11-2 - - TRBJ1-6
TGTGCCAGTAGTATTGGCCTAGCAACCTACGAGCAGTACTTC CASSIGLATYEQYF TRBV19 - - TRBJ2-7
TGCGCCAGCAGCTTGTTAACAGGGGTGAACACCGGGGAGCTGTTTTTT CASSLLTGVNTGELFF TRBV5-1 TRBD1 - TRBJ2-2
TGCGCCAGCAGCTCCCAAACAGGGGGCGAGGAGACCCAGTACTTC CASSSQTGGEETQYF TRBV5-1 TRBD1 - TRBJ2-5
TGTGCCAGCAGCCAGGACAGGGCTAACTATGGCTACACCTTC CASSQDRANYGYTF TRBV4-2 TRBD1 once TRBJ1-2
TGTGCCAGCAGTAATGAATGGGGGCGCTGGAGTGAGCAGTTCTTC CASSNEWGRWSEQFF TRBV28 - - TRBJ2-1
TGTGCCAGCAGCGGGGGGACAGGAAGGTTAGGGGCCAACGTCCTGACTTTC CASSGGTGRLGANVLTF TRBV5-6 TRBD1 - TRBJ2-6
TGTGCCAGCAGTGACGGGTACTATGGCTACACCTTC CASSDGYYGYTF TRBV6-1 - few TRBJ1-2